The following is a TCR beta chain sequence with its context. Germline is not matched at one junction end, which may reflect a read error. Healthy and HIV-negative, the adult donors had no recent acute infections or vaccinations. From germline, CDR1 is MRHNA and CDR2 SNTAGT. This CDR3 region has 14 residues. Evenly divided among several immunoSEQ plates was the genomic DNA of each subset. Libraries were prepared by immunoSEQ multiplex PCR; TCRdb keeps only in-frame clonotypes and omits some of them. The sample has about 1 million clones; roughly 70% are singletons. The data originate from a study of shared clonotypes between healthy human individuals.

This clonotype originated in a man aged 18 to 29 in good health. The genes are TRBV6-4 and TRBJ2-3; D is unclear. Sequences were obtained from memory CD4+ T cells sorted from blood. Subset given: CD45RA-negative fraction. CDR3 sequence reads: CASSDSGRTDTQYF. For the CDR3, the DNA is TGTGCTAGCAGTGACTCCGGCCGCACAGATACGCAGTATTTT.